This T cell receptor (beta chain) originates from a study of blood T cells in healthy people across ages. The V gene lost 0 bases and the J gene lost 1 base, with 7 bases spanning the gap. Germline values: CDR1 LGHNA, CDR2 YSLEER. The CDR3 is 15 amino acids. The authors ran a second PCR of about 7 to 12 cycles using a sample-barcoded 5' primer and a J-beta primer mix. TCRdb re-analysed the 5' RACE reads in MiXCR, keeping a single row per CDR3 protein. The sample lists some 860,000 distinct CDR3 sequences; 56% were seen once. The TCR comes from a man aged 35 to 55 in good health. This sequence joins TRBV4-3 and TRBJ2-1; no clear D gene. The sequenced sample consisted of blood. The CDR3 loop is CASSQDSQSYNEQFF. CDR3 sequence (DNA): TGCGCCAGCAGCCAAGATTCCCAGTCCTACAATGAGCAGTTCTTC.